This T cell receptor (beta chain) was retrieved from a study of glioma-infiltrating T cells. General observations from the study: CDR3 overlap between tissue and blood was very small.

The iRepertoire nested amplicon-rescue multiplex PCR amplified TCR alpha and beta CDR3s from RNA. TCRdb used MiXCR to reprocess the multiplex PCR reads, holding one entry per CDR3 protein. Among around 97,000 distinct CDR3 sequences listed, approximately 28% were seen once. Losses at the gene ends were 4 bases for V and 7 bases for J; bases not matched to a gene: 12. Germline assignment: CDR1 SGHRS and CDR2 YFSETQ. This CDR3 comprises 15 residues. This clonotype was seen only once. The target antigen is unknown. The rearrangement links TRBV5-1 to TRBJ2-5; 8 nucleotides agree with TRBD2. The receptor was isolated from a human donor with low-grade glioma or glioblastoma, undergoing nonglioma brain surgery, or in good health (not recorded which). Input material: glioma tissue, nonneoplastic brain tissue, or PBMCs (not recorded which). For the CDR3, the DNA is TGCGCCAGCAGCGCTACCCTAGCGGGCGGTGGGACCCAGTACTTC. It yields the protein CASSATLAGGGTQYF. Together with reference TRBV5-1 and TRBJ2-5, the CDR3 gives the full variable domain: KAGVTQTPRYLIKTRGQQVTLSCSPISGHRSVSWYQQTPGQGLQFLFEYFSETQRNKGNFPGRFSGRQFSNSRSEMNVSTLELGDSALYLCASSATLAGGGTQYFGPGTRLLVL.